This entry lists 13 T cell receptor beta chains sequenced from one sample in a study of blood T cell repertoires in COVID-19. Some clones are missing from TCRdb's copy, which holds only in-frame ones; the method was immunoSEQ multiplex PCR. The repertoire holds 110,000 to 150,000 clones, with roughly three quarters as singletons. The material sequenced was PBMCs or T cells enriched from blood (not recorded which). The receptors shown here come from a woman aged 45 to 65 who had recovered from COVID-19.

This chain joins TRBV11-3 and TRBJ2-3; D is perhaps TRBD1 (7 bases). The ends were cut back, 5 bases at V and 2 bases at J, with 14 bases in the middle. CDR3 length: 15 residues. Germline CDR1 reads SGHNT; CDR2 reads YENEEA. CDR3 in amino acids: CASSAGQSYTDTQYF. The CDR3 DNA sequence: TGTGCCAGCAGCGCGGGACAGTCTTACACAGATACGCAGTATTTT.

This clone was detected only a few times. The rearrangement links TRBV27 to TRBJ1-1, with D unresolved. Germline-derived CDR1 and CDR2 are MNHEY and SMNVEV (reference sequence). The CDR3 sequence is 13 residues long. V was clipped by 7 bases and J by 1 base, with 10 bases between them. The CDR3 region has the DNA TGTGCCAGCACCCCGACACCGAACACTGAAGCTTTCTTT. It yields the protein CASTPTPNTEAFF.

This clone was picked up many times. The chain uses TRBV30 and TRBJ1-1, with D tentatively TRBD1 (5 bases). V lost 6 bases to trimming and J lost 10 bases, with 30 bases between them. This CDR3 has 16 residues. Germline V gives CDR1 GTSNPN, CDR2 SVGIG (reference sequence). The CDR3 is CACSWEMGLPSLGAFF. For the CDR3, the DNA is TGTGCCTGTTCATGGGAGATGGGACTCCCATCTTTGGGAGCTTTCTTT.

This clone was seen more than once but under ten times. The rearrangement joins TRBV10-3 to TRBJ1-1, with TRBD1 matching 8 bases. The germline gives CDR1 ENHRY, CDR2 SYGVKD. With V trimmed by 1 base and J by 4 bases, 2 bases remained unmatched. The CDR3 is 14 amino acids. The CDR3 protein is CAISELTGGTEAFF. The CDR3 nucleotides read TGTGCCATCAGTGAGTTAACAGGGGGCACTGAAGCTTTCTTT.

The chain couples TRBV7-8 to TRBJ2-2, with 8 bases aligning to TRBD2. Germline CDR1 SGHVS, CDR2 FQNEAQ. V shed 1 base and J 3 bases; nucleotides not matched to a gene: 4. The CDR3 sequence is 16 residues long. CDR3 bases: TGTGCCAGCAGCTTAGGCCTAGCGGGCTACACCGGGGAGCTGTTTTTT. Protein sequence: CASSLGLAGYTGELFF.

The rearrangement uses TRBV2 and TRBJ1-5; maybe TRBD1 (5 bases). The V gene's germline CDR1 is SNHLY and CDR2 FYNNEI. The length of the CDR3 is 13 residues. The V end was cut by 5 bases, the J end by 3 bases, with 8 bases between. The CDR3 protein is CASSRQLNQPQHF. The CDR3 nucleotides are TGTGCCAGCAGTAGACAGCTCAATCAGCCCCAGCATTTT. The complete variable domain, with remaining parts taken from reference TRBV2 and TRBJ1-5, reads EPEVTQTPSHQVTQMGQEVILRCVPISNHLYFYWYRQILGQKVEFLVSFYNNEISEKSEIFDDQFSVERPDGSNFTLKIRSTKLEDSAMYFCASSRQLNQPQHFGDGTRLSIL.

In its sample, this clone was seen once. The chain has TRBV5-5 and TRBJ1-5; D is ambiguous. Trimming took 1 base from V and 5 from J, leaving 7 bases between them. CDR3 length: 13 amino acids. In germline, CDR1 is SGHKS, CDR2 YYEKEE (reference sequence). The CDR3 reads CASSLWADQPQHF. Here the CDR3 DNA reads TGTGCCAGCAGCTTGTGGGCCGATCAGCCCCAGCATTTT.

The V call is TRBV5-1, the J call TRBJ2-1; D ambiguous. V was cut by 0 bases and J by 5 bases, with 6 bases left in between. This CDR3 is 13 amino acids long. CDR1 SGHRS and CDR2 YFSETQ come from the germline V gene. The CDR3 region has the DNA TGCGCCAGCAGCTTGGGACTTAACAATGAGCAGTTCTTC. Translation: CASSLGLNNEQFF. Full variable domain (rest looked up from reference TRBV5-1 and TRBJ2-1): KAGVTQTPRYLIKTRGQQVTLSCSPISGHRSVSWYQQTPGQGLQFLFEYFSETQRNKGNFPGRFSGRQFSNSRSEMNVSTLELGDSALYLCASSLGLNNEQFFGPGTRLTVL.

J is TRBJ1-1 and V is TRBV7-2; D perhaps matches TRBD1 (6 bases). CDR3 length: 14 residues. V dropped 6 bases and J dropped 3 bases, with 14 bases sitting between them. Germline CDR1 and CDR2: SGHTA and FQGNSA. The CDR3 region is CASRDVGGYTEAFF. CDR3 coding DNA: TGTGCCAGCAGGGATGTAGGGGGATACACTGAAGCTTTCTTT.

The chain employs TRBV5-1 and TRBJ2-7, with 7 positions matching TRBD2. CDR1 SGHRS and CDR2 YFSETQ come from the germline V gene. The CDR3 extends over 15 amino acids. The J segment lost 6 bases and the V segment lost 0 bases, leaving 9 bases of the junction unmatched. CDR3 nucleotide sequence: TGCGCCAGCAGCTTGGTACTAGCGTCGTCGGGCGAGCAGTACTTC. Its translation is CASSLVLASSGEQYF.

This chain links TRBV7-2 with TRBJ1-2; 11 bases are shared with TRBD1. From germline, CDR1 is SGHTA and CDR2 FQGNSA. V shed 3 bases and J 8 bases; nucleotides not matched to a gene: 11. The CDR3 totals 16 residues. DNA of the CDR3: TGTGCCAGCAGCTTGGATTGGACAGGGGGCGCAGGAGGCTACACCTTC. Its protein product is CASSLDWTGGAGGYTF.

V gene TRBV27 combines with J gene TRBJ1-2; D gene unclear. Germline CDR1 MNHEY, CDR2 SMNVEV (reference sequence). Trimming cost V 4 bases and J 6 bases, with 9 bases left between them. The CDR3 length is 12 residues. In nucleotides, the CDR3 is TGTGCCAGCAGTTCCTGGACTGATGGCTACACCTTC. Protein product: CASSSWTDGYTF.

The V gene is TRBV5-4, the J gene TRBJ2-1; 11 positions agree with TRBD2. The CDR3 is 18 amino acids. CDR1 is SGHNT and CDR2 is YYREEE in the germline V gene (reference sequence). Trimming cost V 2 bases and J 0 bases; bases outside gene matches: 7. The CDR3 DNA reads TGTGCCAGCAGCTTCGGGGCTAGCGGGGGGAGCTCCTACAATGAGCAGTTCTTC. Amino acids: CASSFGASGGSSYNEQFF.